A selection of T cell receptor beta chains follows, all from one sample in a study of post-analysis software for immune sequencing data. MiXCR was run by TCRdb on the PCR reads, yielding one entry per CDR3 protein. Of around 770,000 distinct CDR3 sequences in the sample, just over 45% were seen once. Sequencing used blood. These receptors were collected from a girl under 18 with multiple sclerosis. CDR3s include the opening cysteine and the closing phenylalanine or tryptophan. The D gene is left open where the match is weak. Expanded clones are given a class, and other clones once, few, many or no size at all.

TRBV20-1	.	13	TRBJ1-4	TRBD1	CSAHRGQDEKLFF	TGCAGTGCTCATAGGGGGCAGGATGAAAAACTGTTTTTT
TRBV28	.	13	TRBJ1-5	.	CASSWRDNQPQHF	TGTGCCAGCAGTTGGAGGGACAATCAGCCCCAGCATTTT
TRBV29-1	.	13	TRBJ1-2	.	CSVEAGREYGYTF	TGCAGCGTTGAAGCAGGCAGGGAATATGGCTACACCTTC
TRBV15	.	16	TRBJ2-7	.	CATSEGRLRVGYEQYF	TGTGCCACCAGCGAGGGCAGGCTAAGAGTGGGCTACGAGCAGTACTTC
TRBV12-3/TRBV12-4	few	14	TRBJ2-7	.	CASSPRGRSYEQYF	TGTGCCAGCAGCCCCCGGGGACGGAGCTACGAGCAGTACTTC
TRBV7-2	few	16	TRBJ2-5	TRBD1	CASTRSGTGVQETQYF	TGTGCCAGCACCCGATCGGGGACAGGGGTGCAAGAGACCCAGTACTTC
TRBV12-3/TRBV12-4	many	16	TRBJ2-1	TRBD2	CASSPGLAGFHNEQFF	TGTGCCAGCAGCCCTGGACTAGCGGGATTCCACAATGAGCAGTTCTTC
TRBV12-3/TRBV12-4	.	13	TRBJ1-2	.	CASSSPGEYGYTF	TGTGCCAGCAGTTCCCCGGGGGAGTATGGCTACACCTTC
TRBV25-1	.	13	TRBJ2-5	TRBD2	CASGASGKETQYF	TGTGCCAGCGGGGCTAGCGGGAAAGAGACCCAGTACTTC
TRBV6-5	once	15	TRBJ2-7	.	CASSYSPAGVYEQYF	TGTGCCAGCAGTTACTCTCCCGCAGGGGTCTACGAGCAGTACTTC
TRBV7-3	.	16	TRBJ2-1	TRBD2	CASSLTSGDTNNEQFF	TGTGCCAGCAGCTTGACTAGCGGGGATACAAACAATGAGCAGTTCTTC
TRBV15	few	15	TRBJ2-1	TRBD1	CATSSRTGEYNEQFF	TGTGCCACCAGCTCTCGGACAGGGGAATACAATGAGCAGTTCTTC
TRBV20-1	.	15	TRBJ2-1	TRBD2	CSAREGLAAYNEQFF	TGCAGTGCTAGAGAGGGACTAGCAGCCTACAATGAGCAGTTCTTC
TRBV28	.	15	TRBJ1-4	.	CASSLWGRRNEKLFF	TGTGCCAGCAGTTTATGGGGACGGCGTAATGAAAAACTGTTTTTT
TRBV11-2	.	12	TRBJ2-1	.	CASSGPGSEQFF	TGTGCCAGCTCTGGCCCCGGCAGTGAGCAGTTCTTC
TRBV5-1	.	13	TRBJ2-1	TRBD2	CASSATSGNEQFF	TGCGCCAGCAGCGCCACTAGCGGGAATGAGCAGTTCTTC
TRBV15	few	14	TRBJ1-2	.	CATSRDRTGTGYTF	TGTGCCACCAGCAGAGATCGTACAGGGACTGGCTACACCTTC
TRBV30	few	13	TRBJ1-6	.	CAWSSLGGSPLHF	TGTGCCTGGAGCTCCTTGGGGGGCTCACCCCTCCACTTT
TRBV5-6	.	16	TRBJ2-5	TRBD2	CASSPGLAGFQETQYF	TGTGCCAGCAGCCCCGGACTAGCGGGGTTCCAAGAGACCCAGTACTTC
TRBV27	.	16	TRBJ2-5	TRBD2	CASSPRTSGPEETQYF	TGTGCCAGCAGTCCGAGGACTAGCGGGCCGGAAGAGACCCAGTACTTC
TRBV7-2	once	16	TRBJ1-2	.	CASSLERGLGSDGYTF	TGTGCCAGCAGCTTAGAACGAGGACTCGGGTCGGACGGCTACACCTTC
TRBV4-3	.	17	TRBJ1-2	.	CASSQDSGARGNYGYTF	TGCGCCAGCAGCCAAGATTCCGGGGCCAGGGGCAACTATGGCTACACCTTC
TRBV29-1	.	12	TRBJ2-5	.	CSVETSRATQYF	TGCAGCGTGGAGACTAGTCGTGCGACCCAGTACTTC
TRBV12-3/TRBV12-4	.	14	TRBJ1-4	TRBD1	CASSSGGLREKLFF	TGTGCCAGCAGTTCAGGGGGTTTAAGGGAAAAACTGTTTTTT
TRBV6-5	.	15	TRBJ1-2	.	CASRLDFGGDYGYTF	TGTGCCAGCAGACTCGATTTTGGGGGCGACTATGGCTACACCTTC
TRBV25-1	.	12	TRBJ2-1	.	CASSEPQVGQFF	TGTGCCAGCAGTGAACCCCAGGTCGGGCAGTTCTTC